These 23 T cell receptor beta chains were sequenced from one sample in a study of T cells after yellow fever vaccination. TCRdb passed the 5' RACE reads through MiXCR, listing each CDR3 protein once. The repertoire holds some 550,000 distinct CDR3 sequences, around 21% seen once, with roughly an eighth in the top ten. The sample in question was PBMCs, obtained 15 days after the yellow fever booster vaccination. All receptors derive from a man aged 25-40 years who received the YFV17D yellow fever vaccine.

The chain employs TRBV7-9 and TRBJ2-2; unclear D gene. V was pared by 11 bases and J by 2 bases, with 6 bases between. Germline CDR1 and CDR2: SEHNR and FQNEAQ (reference sequence). The CDR3 spans 11 residues. CDR3: CAVLNTGELFF. Here the CDR3 DNA reads TGTGCCGTCCTCAACACCGGGGAGCTGTTTTTT.

J is TRBJ2-1 and V is TRBV7-9, with 11 bases identical to TRBD2. The CDR3 has 15 residues. V lost 5 bases to trimming and J lost 5 bases; unmatched junction nucleotides: 5. Per germline, CDR1 SEHNR and CDR2 FQNEAQ (reference sequence). CDR3 amino acids: CASSAGTSGDNEQFF. The CDR3 coding sequence is TGTGCCAGCAGCGCCGGGACTAGCGGCGACAATGAGCAGTTCTTC.

Ten or more counts support this clonotype. The rearrangement uses TRBV7-2 and TRBJ2-7; a weak D match, TRBD1 (6 bases). Trimming took 5 bases from V and 3 from J, leaving 11 bases between them. The V gene's germline CDR1 is SGHTA and CDR2 FQGNSA. This CDR3 is 13 amino acids long. CDR3 coding DNA: TGTGCCAGCAGCAGCACAGGGAACTACGAGCAGTACTTC. As protein: CASSSTGNYEQYF.

This clonotype appeared a few times. The chain employs TRBV29-1 and TRBJ2-5; the D gene is possibly TRBD2 (7 bases). The CDR3 is 13 amino acids. Germline values: CDR1 SQVTM, CDR2 ANQGSEA. The ends were cut back, 4 bases at V and 5 bases at J, with 14 bases in the middle. The CDR3 DNA reads as TGCAGCGTTGTAGGGGGGGTTTGGGAGACCCAGTACTTC. Encoded protein: CSVVGGVWETQYF.

The chain recombines TRBV5-1 with TRBJ2-5, with D hard to call. V lost 2 bases, J lost 5 bases, and 7 bases lay in between. This CDR3 has 12 residues. The germline V gene encodes CDR1 SGHRS and CDR2 YFSETQ. The DNA for the CDR3 is TGCGCCAGCAGCTTCCGAGTGGAGACCCAGTACTTC. It translates to CASSFRVETQYF.

CDR3 region: CASSRPSGGTNTGELFF. DNA for the CDR3: TGTGCCAGCAGCCGGCCTAGCGGAGGGACGAACACCGGGGAGCTGTTTTTT. This sequence joins TRBV7-8 and TRBJ2-2; 7 bases agree with TRBD2. This CDR3 is built from 17 residues. V lost 5 bases to trimming and J lost 0 bases; unmatched junction nucleotides: 9. The V gene's germline CDR1 is SGHVS and CDR2 FQNEAQ.

This clonotype was seen more than once but under ten times. The V and J genes are TRBV11-2 and TRBJ2-1, with 8 bases aligning to TRBD2. Trimming at V came to 5 bases and at J to 3 bases, leaving 15 bases not matched to a gene. Germline lookup yields CDR1 SGHAT and CDR2 FQNNGV. This CDR3 is built from 18 residues. CDR3 in DNA: TGTGCCAGCAGCGCAGAGAGTATAGCGGGGAGAGACTACAATGAGCAGTTCTTC. Translating it yields CASSAESIAGRDYNEQFF. Full variable domain (missing parts from reference TRBV11-2 and TRBJ2-1): EAGVAQSPRYKIIEKRQSVAFWCNPISGHATLYWYQQILGQGPKLLIQFQNNGVVDDSQLPKDRFSAERLKGVDSTLKIQPAKLEDSAVYLCASSAESIAGRDYNEQFFGPGTRLTVL.

This clonotype was seen more than once but under ten times. The rearrangement links TRBV11-2 to TRBJ2-3, with a possible D match to TRBD2 (6 bases). Trimming stripped 3 bases from V and 7 bases from J, with 20 bases between. The CDR3 is made up of 16 amino acids. Germline values: CDR1 SGHAT, CDR2 FQNNGV. CDR3 protein: CASSLGPGPGGNTQYF. The DNA for the CDR3 is TGTGCCAGCAGCTTGGGACCGGGACCTGGGGGGAATACGCAGTATTTT.

This clonotype was found many times. As DNA, the CDR3 is TGCGCCAGCAGAAGGGGACAGGAGATGGGGAATGAGCAGTTCTTC. This encodes CASRRGQEMGNEQFF. The chain couples TRBV5-1 to TRBJ2-1; TRBD1 matches at 8 bases. The ends lost 5 bases at V and 7 bases at J; junction bases unmatched: 11. The germline gives CDR1 SGHRS, CDR2 YFSETQ. The CDR3 covers 15 residues.

The J gene is TRBJ2-3, the V gene TRBV11-2; D could derive from TRBD1 or TRBD2 (6 bases each). This CDR3 has 18 residues. CDR1 SGHAT and CDR2 FQNNGV come from the germline V gene. V lost 1 base and J lost 2, with 19 bases in between. The chain's CDR3 is CASSLGLIGGWNTDTQYF. CDR3 nucleotides: TGTGCCAGCAGCTTAGGTCTAATCGGGGGCTGGAACACAGATACGCAGTATTTT. Supplemented by reference TRBV11-2 and TRBJ2-3, the full variable domain reads EAGVAQSPRYKIIEKRQSVAFWCNPISGHATLYWYQQILGQGPKLLIQFQNNGVVDDSQLPKDRFSAERLKGVDSTLKIQPAKLEDSAVYLCASSLGLIGGWNTDTQYFGPGTRLTVL.

The rearrangement links TRBV20-1 to TRBJ2-3; 11 nucleotides align to TRBD2. V dropped 6 bases and J dropped 7; count of bases not matched to a gene: 9. The CDR3 has 14 residues. Germline V gene lookup returns CDR1 DFQATT and CDR2 SNEGSKA (reference sequence). The chain's CDR3 is CSAQGLAEPNTQYF. CDR3 DNA sequence: TGCAGTGCCCAGGGACTAGCGGAACCAAATACGCAGTATTTT.

The gene calls are TRBV12-3 or TRBV12-4 and TRBJ2-1; D gene ambiguous. V lost 3 bases and J lost 9, with 9 bases in between. The CDR3 loop spans 12 amino acids. For the CDR3, the DNA is TGTGCCAGCAGTTTGTCTCTTGGTGAGCAGTTCTTC. Its translation: CASSLSLGEQFF.

In its sample, this clonotype was seen a few times. CDR3 sequence reads: CASSKAVNEQFF. CDR3 DNA: TGTGCCAGCAGCAAAGCGGTGAATGAGCAGTTCTTC. The chain joins TRBV12-3 or TRBV12-4 to TRBJ2-1; possibly TRBD2 for D (5 bases). The CDR3 spans 12 residues. Trimming cost V 6 bases and J 7 bases, with 10 bases left between them.

The rearrangement links TRBV28 to TRBJ2-7; D is undetermined. Trimming pared 3 bases from V and 3 bases from J, leaving 9 bases between. This CDR3 has 13 residues. Germline V gives CDR1 MDHEN, CDR2 SYDVKM. The CDR3: CASSFRHRYEQYF. The CDR3 coding sequence is TGTGCCAGCAGTTTTCGACACCGCTACGAGCAGTACTTC.

This clonotype has just a few counts. The chain uses TRBV28 and TRBJ2-5, with D uncertain. Trimming left V 5 bases short and J 9 bases short, with 13 bases between. This CDR3 has 12 amino acids. Germline values: CDR1 MDHEN, CDR2 SYDVKM. The CDR3 here is CASSPGAWAQYF. In DNA, the CDR3 is TGTGCCAGCAGTCCTGGAGCTTGGGCCCAGTACTTC. Complete variable domain (other parts from reference TRBV28 and TRBJ2-5): DVKVTQSSRYLVKRTGEKVFLECVQDMDHENMFWYRQDPGLGLRLIYFSYDVKMKEKGDIPEGYSVSREKKERFSLILESASTNQTSMYLCASSPGAWAQYFGPGTRLLVL.

The gene calls are TRBV4-3 and TRBJ2-3; 8 bases match TRBD2. This CDR3 region has 17 residues. The junction had 7 bases not matched to a gene; V was cut back by 2 bases and J by 0 bases. Germline V gene data show CDR1 as LGHNA and CDR2 as YSLEER. CDR3 residues: CASSQNAGGLSTDTQYF. CDR3 bases: TGCGCCAGCAGCCAAAATGCGGGGGGACTGAGCACAGATACGCAGTATTTT.

The rearrangement links TRBV20-1 to TRBJ2-5, with TRBD2 identical over 14 bases. This CDR3 has 15 amino acids. V shed 5 bases and J 2 bases; nucleotides not matched to a gene: 4. CDR1 and CDR2 (germline): DFQATT, SNEGSKA (reference sequence). The CDR3: CSASRLAGGQETQYF. The CDR3 region has the DNA TGCAGTGCTTCCCGACTAGCGGGAGGGCAAGAGACCCAGTACTTC.

The chain recombines TRBV12-3 or TRBV12-4 with TRBJ2-5; 13 nucleotides line up with TRBD2. This CDR3 is built from 15 residues. After removal of 7 bases from V and 5 bases from J, the junction contained 7 bases not matched to a gene. Here the CDR3 DNA reads TGTGCCAGCACCCGGACTAGCGGGAGACGCGAGACCCAGTACTTC. This sequence encodes CASTRTSGRRETQYF.

This clonotype was recorded at least ten times. The chain uses TRBV5-6 and TRBJ2-3, with 8 bases identical to TRBD1. J gave up 2 bases and V 4 bases, and 6 bases lay outside the gene matches. This CDR3 is built from 15 residues. Germline CDR1 SGHDT, CDR2 YYEEEE. The CDR3 nucleotides are TGTGCCAGCAGCATTGGGACAGGTCCCACAGATACGCAGTATTTT. Its protein is CASSIGTGPTDTQYF.

There are a few counts of this clonotype. V and J are TRBV10-3 and TRBJ2-3; 7 bases fit TRBD2. CDR1 is ENHRY, CDR2 SYGVKD, per germline. V was clipped by 4 bases and J by 3 bases; unmatched bases: 7. The CDR3 length is 15 residues. This CDR3 reads CAISAIQGGTDTQYF. CDR3 nucleotide sequence: TGTGCCATCAGTGCAATTCAGGGAGGGACAGATACGCAGTATTTT.

This clonotype was detected only a few times. The chain carries TRBV24-1 and TRBJ2-1, with 8 positions matching TRBD1. In germline, CDR1 is KGHDR, CDR2 SFDVKD. V gave up 4 bases and J gave up 10 bases; unmatched junction bases: 11. The CDR3 totals 15 residues. CDR3 DNA: TGTGCCACCAGTGAGTCGACAGGGGTGGACTGGGAGCAGTTCTTC. As protein: CATSESTGVDWEQFF.

With respect to this clonotype: One junction end does not reproduce the germline sequence, and a read error may be involved. This chain links TRBV5-1 with TRBJ1-1; D is ambiguous. The CDR3 loop spans 13 amino acids. Germline loops: CDR1 SGHRS, CDR2 YFSETQ. The CDR3 DNA sequence: TGTGCCAGCAGTTTAGCCTCGAACACTGAAGCTTTCTTT. Translating gives CASSLASNTEAFF.

The chain uses TRBV25-1 and TRBJ2-2; the D is unclear. This CDR3 has 14 amino acids. Germline V gene data show CDR1 as MGHDK and CDR2 as SYGVNS. Trimming removed 1 base at V and 6 bases at J, with 9 bases between. CDR3 DNA sequence: TGTGCCAGCAGTGAATTTGGGCGGCCCGGGGAGCTGTTTTTT. This sequence encodes CASSEFGRPGELFF.